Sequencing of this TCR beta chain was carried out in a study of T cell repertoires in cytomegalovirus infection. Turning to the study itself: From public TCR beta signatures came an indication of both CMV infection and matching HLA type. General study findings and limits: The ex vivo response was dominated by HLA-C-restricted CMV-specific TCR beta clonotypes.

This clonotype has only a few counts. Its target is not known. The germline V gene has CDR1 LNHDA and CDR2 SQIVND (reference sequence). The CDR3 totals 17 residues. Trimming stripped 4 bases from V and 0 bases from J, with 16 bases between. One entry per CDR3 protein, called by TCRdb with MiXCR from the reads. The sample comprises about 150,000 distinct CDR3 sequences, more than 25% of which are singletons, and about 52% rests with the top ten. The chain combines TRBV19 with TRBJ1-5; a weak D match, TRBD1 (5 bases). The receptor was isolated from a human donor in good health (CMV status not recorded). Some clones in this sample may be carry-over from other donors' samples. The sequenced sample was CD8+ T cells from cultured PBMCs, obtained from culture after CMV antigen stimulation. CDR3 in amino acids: CASSTRQGEYSNQPQHF. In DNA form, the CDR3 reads TGTGCCAGTAGTACCCGGCAGGGCGAATATAGCAATCAGCCCCAGCATTTT.